Listed here are 8 T cell receptor beta chains from one sample, sequenced in a study of cytomegalovirus exposure and HLA in healthy donors. The PCR made use of 60 Vbeta and 13 Jbeta primers. TCRdb's copy holds only in-frame clones and misses some; the assay was immunoSEQ multiplex PCR. The sample consists of roughly 150,000 clones, approximately 80% of them appearing once. Sequenced sample: PBMCs. The source of these receptors is a woman in her forties in good health and CMV-seronegative.

DNA for the CDR3: TGCAGTGCTCCCGAAGAGGGCTACACCTTC. Amino acid sequence: CSAPEEGYTF. The V and J genes are TRBV20-1 and TRBJ1-2, with D hard to call. CDR1 and CDR2 (germline): DFQATT, SNEGSKA (reference sequence). The CDR3 loop spans 10 amino acids. V lost 5 bases to trimming and J lost 8 bases, with 9 bases between them.

This clone was observed a few times. The chain is built from TRBV7-2 and TRBJ1-3; D is unresolved. This CDR3 has 16 amino acids. Trimming removed 1 base at V and 2 bases at J, with 12 bases between. Germline V gene sequence: CDR1 SGHTA, CDR2 FQGNSA. The CDR3 protein is CASSLVGLRAGNTIYF. The CDR3 nucleotides read TGTGCCAGCAGCTTAGTGGGCTTGAGGGCTGGAAACACCATATATTTT.

V usage is TRBV4-3 and J usage is TRBJ2-2, with TRBD2 identical over 8 bases. V lost 0 bases to trimming and J lost 3 bases; unmatched junction nucleotides: 9. Germline V gene sequence: CDR1 LGHNA, CDR2 YSLEER. The CDR3 contains 18 residues. CDR3 nucleotide sequence: TGCGCCAGCAGCCAAGAACCCGCGGGGGGCAGGGACACCGGGGAGCTGTTTTTT. Amino acids: CASSQEPAGGRDTGELFF.

The rearrangement links TRBV14 to TRBJ2-1; the D gene is possibly TRBD2 (6 bases). CDR3 length: 14 amino acids. Germline V gene sequence: CDR1 SGHDN, CDR2 FVKESK. V was cut by 0 bases and J by 7 bases, with 10 bases left in between. CDR3 bases: TGTGCCAGCAGCCAAGATAGGGAGGTAAATGAGCAGTTCTTC. It is translated as CASSQDREVNEQFF.

A note on this clone: One junction end does not reproduce the germline sequence, and a read error may be involved. The V gene is TRBV7-9, the J gene TRBJ2-5; D is uncertain. The CDR3 extends over 12 amino acids. Germline-derived CDR1 and CDR2 are SEHNR and FQNEAQ (reference sequence). The DNA of the CDR3 is TGTTCCAGCACCTCTTCGGAAGAGACCCAGTACTTC. Protein sequence: CSSTSSEETQYF.

Details on this clone: Compared with germline, one end of the junction differs, possibly owing to a read error. The gene calls are TRBV18 and TRBJ2-6; D might be TRBD1 (5 bases). Germline CDR1 KGHSH, CDR2 LQKENI. The length of the CDR3 is 13 residues. The CDR3 here is CASSPSGANGLTF. The CDR3 DNA follows: TGTGCCAGCTCACCTTCTGGGGCCAACGGCCTGACTTTC. Full variable domain (rest looked up from reference TRBV18 and TRBJ2-6): NAGVMQNPRHLVRRRGQEARLRCSPMKGHSHVYWYRQLPEEGLKFMVYLQKENIIDESGMPKERFSAEFPKEGPSILRIQQVVRGDSAAYFCASSPSGANGLTFGAGSRLTVL.

This chain uses TRBV9 with TRBJ2-3; possibly TRBD2 for D (5 bases). CDR3 length: 16 amino acids. Per the germline V gene, CDR1 is SGDLS and CDR2 is YYNGEE. With 4 bases removed from V and 5 bases from J, the gap between germline ends came to 20 bases. CDR3 DNA sequence: TGTGCCAGCAGCACCCGAACCGGGATACTAGGAGATACGCAGTATTTT. It yields the protein CASSTRTGILGDTQYF.

A single count supports this clone. The chain links TRBV5-6 to TRBJ1-5; possibly TRBD1 for D (5 bases). V lost 5 bases and J 6 bases, leaving 24 bases between the germline ends. Germline V CDR1 and CDR2: SGHDT, YYEEEE. This CDR3 comprises 17 residues. CDR3 in DNA: TGTGCCAGCAGTCTACGTTCCGGGGGGAAGGGCGGTCAGCCCCAGCATTTT. This gives the protein CASSLRSGGKGGQPQHF.